The 14 T cell receptor beta chains listed next were all sequenced from one sample in a study of T cell changes during pregnancy in multiple sclerosis. Data came from immunoSEQ multiplex PCR; TCRdb stores just in-frame clones and leaves some out. Of fewer than 80,000 clones in the sample, roughly 90% were seen once. Material: CD4+ T cells from peripheral blood mononuclear cells, obtained in the third trimester of pregnancy. The receptor set was obtained from a female donor in good health, enrolled as a control in a pregnancy study.

The chain couples TRBV25-1 to TRBJ1-1; D is possibly TRBD1 (5 bases). CDR3 length equals 13 residues. In germline, CDR1 is MGHDK, CDR2 SYGVNS. The V and J ends lost 7 bases and 5 bases respectively, with 14 bases between them. CDR3 region: CASTPWGRTEAFF. The CDR3 DNA sequence: TGTGCCAGCACCCCTTGGGGGAGGACTGAAGCTTTCTTT.

The rearrangement joins TRBV20-1 to TRBJ1-2; D gene unclear. V lost 2 bases, J lost 8 bases, and 9 bases lay in between. This CDR3 region has 11 residues. Germline V lookup: CDR1 DFQATT, CDR2 SNEGSKA (reference sequence). The CDR3 region is CSARYRGGYTF. Written as DNA, the CDR3 is TGCAGTGCTAGATATCGGGGAGGCTACACCTTC.

The rearrangement joins TRBV30 to TRBJ1-1, with 7 bases aligning to TRBD1. The CDR3 has 13 residues. J lost 3 bases, V lost 3 bases, and 4 bases had no gene match. Per the germline V gene, CDR1 is GTSNPN and CDR2 is SVGIG (reference sequence). CDR3 DNA sequence: TGTGCCTGGAGGAAGGGGGCGTACACTGAAGCTTTCTTT. Protein product: CAWRKGAYTEAFF.

This rearrangement joins TRBV19 to TRBJ1-2; TRBD1 agrees at 9 bases. In germline, CDR1 is LNHDA, CDR2 SQIVND (reference sequence). The trim removed 7 bases at V and 4 bases at J, leaving 4 bases unmatched. This CDR3 has 13 residues. Here the CDR3 reads CASTEGQGYGYTF. Written as DNA, the CDR3 is TGTGCCAGTACCGAGGGACAGGGCTATGGCTACACCTTC.

The V call is TRBV13, the J call TRBJ1-2, with TRBD1 identical over 7 bases. Germline values: CDR1 PRHDT, CDR2 FYEKMQ (reference sequence). The V segment lost 0 bases and the J segment 6 bases; nucleotides outside the gene matches: 10. The CDR3 is 16 amino acids. The CDR3 sequence: CASSLGRGLNIHGYTF. In nucleotides, the CDR3 is TGTGCCAGCAGCTTAGGGAGGGGGCTAAACATTCATGGCTACACCTTC.

This clone was detected only a few times. The CDR3 DNA reads as TGTGCCATCAGTGATAGCGGGGGGAAACCCGGGGAGCTGTTTTTT. This codes for CAISDSGGKPGELFF. The genes are TRBV10-3 and TRBJ2-2; TRBD2 matches at 10 bases. CDR3 length equals 15 residues. V shed 3 bases and J 6 bases; nucleotides not matched to a gene: 4. Germline loops: CDR1 ENHRY, CDR2 SYGVKD.

The chain links TRBV11-3 to TRBJ2-3; D is undetermined. Germline CDR1 is SGHNT and CDR2 is YENEEA. The CDR3 is 12 residues long. Trimming removed 1 base from V and 5 bases from J, with 4 bases in between. The CDR3 is CASSLVLDTQYF. The DNA of the CDR3 is TGTGCCAGCAGCTTAGTCTTAGATACGCAGTATTTT.

The chain is built from TRBV5-1 and TRBJ2-7, with 7 nucleotides matching TRBD2. J gave up 5 bases and V 7 bases, and 6 bases lay outside the gene matches. This CDR3 is built from 12 residues. Germline loops: CDR1 SGHRS, CDR2 YFSETQ. The CDR3 loop reads CASARAGNEQYF. CDR3 bases: TGCGCCAGCGCTCGAGCGGGGAACGAGCAGTACTTC. Full variable domain (remainder filled in from reference TRBV5-1 and TRBJ2-7): KAGVTQTPRYLIKTRGQQVTLSCSPISGHRSVSWYQQTPGQGLQFLFEYFSETQRNKGNFPGRFSGRQFSNSRSEMNVSTLELGDSALYLCASARAGNEQYFGPGTRLTVT.

The CDR3 DNA sequence: TGTGCCATCAGTGAGTCTAGGGGTGGCTACACCTTC. It codes for CAISESRGGYTF. The gene calls are TRBV10-3 and TRBJ1-2; D might be TRBD1 (5 bases). Trimming removed 0 bases from V and 7 bases from J, with 6 bases in between. The germline V gene encodes CDR1 ENHRY and CDR2 SYGVKD. CDR3 length: 12 amino acids.

The chain couples TRBV11-3 to TRBJ1-6, with D unclear. V lost 0 bases, J lost 7 bases, and 7 bases lay in between. Germline V gives CDR1 SGHNT, CDR2 YENEEA. The CDR3 has 14 amino acids. The CDR3 nucleotides read TGTGCCAGCAGCTTAGATAGTCAAAATTCACCCCTCCACTTT. Protein product: CASSLDSQNSPLHF. The variable domain in full, completed from reference TRBV11-3 and TRBJ1-6, reads EAGVVQSPRYKIIEKKQPVAFWCNPISGHNTLYWYLQNLGQGPELLIRYENEEAVDDSQLPKDRFSAERLKGVDSTLKIQPAELGDSAVYLCASSLDSQNSPLHFGNGTRLTVT.

J is TRBJ1-3 and V is TRBV19, with D uncertain. Germline CDR1 LNHDA, CDR2 SQIVND (reference sequence). The germline V and J ends were trimmed by 5 bases and 0 bases, with 5 bases remaining between them. CDR3 length equals 13 residues. The CDR3 protein is CASSRVSGNTIYF. Written as DNA, the CDR3 is TGTGCCAGTAGTCGGGTCTCTGGAAACACCATATATTTT.

V is TRBV6-6 and J is TRBJ1-2; D not certain. CDR1 and CDR2 from the germline V gene are MNHNY and SVGAGI (reference sequence). V gave up 3 bases and J gave up 2 bases, with 13 bases separating them. This CDR3 is 15 amino acids long. The CDR3 is CASSYSGRRNYGYTF. The CDR3 DNA sequence: TGTGCCAGCAGTTATAGCGGACGGAGGAACTATGGCTACACCTTC.

The rearrangement uses TRBV4-2 and TRBJ1-5; 10 bases are a match to TRBD1. This CDR3 has 17 residues. Germline V gene sequence: CDR1 LGHNA, CDR2 YNFKEQ. The V segment lost 2 bases and the J segment 5 bases; nucleotides outside the gene matches: 9. CDR3 DNA sequence: TGTGCCAGCAGCCAAAGGGGGGACAGGGGCGGATATCAGCCCCAGCATTTT. This encodes CASSQRGDRGGYQPQHF.

The chain carries TRBV9 and TRBJ2-5; the match to TRBD2 covers 12 bases. Germline V gives CDR1 SGDLS, CDR2 YYNGEE. J was trimmed by 4 bases and V by 3 bases; bases with no gene match: 4. CDR3 length equals 15 residues. CDR3 in amino acids: CASSASGGASETQYF. The CDR3 bases are TGTGCCAGCAGCGCTAGCGGGGGGGCATCAGAGACCCAGTACTTC.